The 23 T cell receptor beta chains in this list originate from one sample, sequenced in a study of molecular identifiers for immune sequencing clone quantification. TCRdb reprocessed the PCR reads with MiXCR, giving one entry per CDR3 protein. The sample lists 60,000 to 70,000 distinct CDR3 sequences; approximately 18% were seen once. Sequenced material: naive CD8+ T cells from blood, with Jurkat cell RNA spiked in. Subset specified: FACS-sorted CD8+CD4-CCR7+CD45RA+ naive T cells. The source of these receptors is a human donor in good health. Some libraries in this study had Jurkat cell RNA spiked in.

This clonotype was recorded at least ten times. The chain carries TRBV25-1 and TRBJ2-1; D remains unclear. Trimming shortened V by 6 bases and J by 5 bases, and 17 bases separated the two germline ends. The CDR3 length is 15 residues. CDR1 MGHDK and CDR2 SYGVNS come from the germline V gene. The CDR3 bases are TGTGCCAGCAGCGCTCTCTATTCCCTCAACAATGAGCAGTTCTTC. Its protein product is CASSALYSLNNEQFF.

This rearrangement joins TRBV28 to TRBJ1-3, with D possibly TRBD1 on 5 matching bases. Germline loops: CDR1 MDHEN, CDR2 SYDVKM. V lost 2 bases, J lost 1 base, and 9 bases lay in between. This CDR3 has 15 residues. This CDR3 is CASSLQGISGNTIYF. The CDR3 nucleotides read TGTGCCAGCAGTTTACAGGGCATTTCTGGAAACACCATATATTTT.

This clonotype was counted ten times or more. The V gene is TRBV27, the J gene TRBJ1-4, with 8 nucleotides matching TRBD1. The CDR3 sequence is 16 residues long. CDR1 MNHEY and CDR2 SMNVEV come from the germline V gene (reference sequence). The V and J ends lost 3 bases and 4 bases, in that order; junction bases with no gene match: 7. The DNA of the CDR3 is TGTGCCAGCAGTTTTCTAGGACAGGGCGATAATGAAAAACTGTTTTTT. Its translation: CASSFLGQGDNEKLFF.

This clonotype was detected only a few times. The chain employs TRBV6-6 and TRBJ1-1; 10 bases match TRBD1. The trim removed 7 bases at V and 1 base at J, leaving 3 bases unmatched. Germline CDR1 MNHNY, CDR2 SVGAGI (reference sequence). The CDR3 extends over 14 amino acids. Here the CDR3 DNA reads TGTGCCAGCATTCGGGACAGGGGGAACACTGAAGCTTTCTTT. Residues: CASIRDRGNTEAFF.

Details on this clonotype: A read error is possible here, since a much larger clone lies one base away. The chain joins TRBV28 to TRBJ1-1; 11 bases are shared with TRBD1. The CDR3 loop spans 16 amino acids. Germline trimming cut 3 bases from V and 1 base from J; bases unmatched to any gene: 4. From germline, CDR1 is MDHEN and CDR2 SYDVKM. CDR3 protein: CASSLVGTGGNTEAFF. The CDR3 coding sequence is TGTGCCAGCAGTTTGGTCGGGACAGGGGGGAACACTGAAGCTTTCTTT.

This clonotype was counted many times. The J gene is TRBJ2-3, the V gene TRBV18; 8 bases map to TRBD2. This CDR3 contains 14 residues. Looked up from germline, CDR1 is KGHSH and CDR2 is LQKENI. V lost 4 bases, J lost 5 bases, and 5 bases stayed unmatched. The CDR3 DNA follows: TGTGCCAGCTCACAATTAGCGGGACAAGATACGCAGTATTTT. Amino acid sequence: CASSQLAGQDTQYF.

To note about this clonotype: Possible read error: a much larger clone is one base away. This chain connects TRBV19 to TRBJ1-4, with TRBD1 matching over 9 bases. CDR3 size: 18 residues. After removal of 3 bases from V and 0 bases from J, the junction contained 8 bases not matched to a gene. The germline V gene has CDR1 LNHDA and CDR2 SQIVND (reference sequence). The CDR3 loop is CASSMDWDREPTNEKLFF. DNA for the CDR3: TGTGCCAGTAGTATGGATTGGGACAGGGAACCAACTAATGAAAAACTGTTTTTT.

With respect to this clonotype: A much larger clonotype is one base distant, so this may be a read error. The chain couples TRBV7-9 to TRBJ2-1; 7 nucleotides match TRBD1. The CDR3 consists of 16 residues. Germline V gene lookup returns CDR1 SEHNR and CDR2 FQNEAQ (reference sequence). DNA for the CDR3: TGTGCCAGCAGCCCCTCGGAAGGGGGCTCCTACAATGAGCAGCTCTTC. Translation gives CASSPSEGGSYNEQLF.

Regarding this clonotype: This may come from a read error, since a much larger clone is one base off. It is likely a read error, because the conserved phenylalanine at the end of the CDR3 is missing. The chain couples TRBV4-1 to TRBJ1-2; D unclear. Per germline, CDR1 MGHRA and CDR2 YSYEKL. Trimming took 1 base from V and 2 from J, leaving 8 bases between them. CDR3 size: 14 residues. CDR3 protein: CASSQVAGNYGYTC. The CDR3 bases are TGCGCCAGCAGCCAAGTCGCGGGAAACTATGGCTACACCTGC.

This clonotype was counted ten times or more. J is TRBJ2-1 and V is TRBV7-9; 7 bases map to TRBD2. The CDR3 totals 14 residues. Germline loops: CDR1 SEHNR, CDR2 FQNEAQ (reference sequence). V was clipped by 6 bases and J by 4 bases; unmatched bases: 6. CDR3 sequence (DNA): TGTGCCAGCAGTCTAGCGGAGCTTTACAATGAGCAGTTCTTC. This sequence encodes CASSLAELYNEQFF.

This clonotype was found many times. Germline and junction disagree at one end, which may indicate a read error. The gene calls are TRBV27 and TRBJ1-5; D is undetermined. The length of the CDR3 is 14 residues. The germline CDR1 and CDR2 sequences are MNHEY and SMNVEV (reference sequence). The CDR3 here is CASSLKGTNRPQHF. The CDR3 DNA reads as TGTGCCAGCAGTTTAAAAGGTACCAATCGGCCCCAGCATTTT.

At least ten counts were recorded for this clonotype. For the CDR3, the DNA is TGTGCCAGCAGCTTAGTCGAACAGACAGGGGCTAATCAGCCCCAGCATTTT. Encoded protein: CASSLVEQTGANQPQHF. The chain employs TRBV13 and TRBJ1-5, with 8 bases that match TRBD1. Germline V gives CDR1 PRHDT, CDR2 FYEKMQ (reference sequence). V was pared by 1 base and J by 4 bases, with 9 bases of the junction left unmatched. The CDR3 spans 17 residues.

This clonotype was seen a handful of times. Here the CDR3 reads CASSIHPTNEQFF. In nucleotides, the CDR3 is TGTGCCAGCAGTATCCACCCTACCAATGAGCAGTTCTTC. The chain combines TRBV27 with TRBJ2-1; D unclear. CDR3 size: 13 residues. The V gene's germline CDR1 is MNHEY and CDR2 SMNVEV (reference sequence). V was shortened by 5 bases and J by 6 bases, with 11 bases between the two germline ends.

This clonotype occurred a few times. The J gene is TRBJ1-1, the V gene TRBV7-9; D is possibly TRBD1 (5 bases). This CDR3 has 17 amino acids. Germline V lookup: CDR1 SEHNR, CDR2 FQNEAQ (reference sequence). Trimming took off 1 base at V and 6 bases at J, with 21 bases between the two ends. The CDR3 DNA follows: TGTGCCAGCAGCTTAGGATTGTTCTCAGGTCGGGGCGCTGAAGCTTTCTTT. The encoded protein is CASSLGLFSGRGAEAFF.

In this sample, this clonotype turned up many times. The chain combines TRBV12-3 or TRBV12-4 with TRBJ1-2; D perhaps matches TRBD1 (5 bases). The CDR3 totals 15 residues. Deletions cut 5 bases from V and 1 base from J, with 14 bases between. DNA for the CDR3: TGTGCCAGCAGTCGCGACAGACCGAGTAACTATGGCTACACCTTC. Residues: CASSRDRPSNYGYTF.

The rearrangement joins TRBV7-8 to TRBJ2-7, with TRBD2 identical over 12 bases. V lost 4 bases and J lost 6; bases outside the gene matches: 16. Germline values: CDR1 SGHVS, CDR2 FQNEAQ. The CDR3 has 18 amino acids. CDR3 DNA sequence: TGTGCCAGCAGCTCTGGACTAGCGGGACGGGGCTTGTGGTTCGAGCAGTACTTC. Protein: CASSSGLAGRGLWFEQYF.

This clonotype came up many times. V gene TRBV29-1 combines with J gene TRBJ2-5; tentatively, D is TRBD2 (5 bases). Trimming removed 2 bases from V and 0 bases from J, with 13 bases in between. Germline CDR1 SQVTM, CDR2 ANQGSEA. The length of the CDR3 is 15 residues. The CDR3 DNA follows: TGCAGCGTTGAATCACGAGGGCCGTACCAAGAGACCCAGTACTTC. Translation: CSVESRGPYQETQYF. Supplemented by reference TRBV29-1 and TRBJ2-5, the full variable domain reads SAVISQKPSRDICQRGTSLTIQCQVDSQVTMMFWYRQQPGQSLTLIATANQGSEATYESGFVIDKFPISRPNLTFSTLTVSNMSPEDSSIYLCSVESRGPYQETQYFGPGTRLLVL.

In its sample, this clonotype was seen many times. The chain combines TRBV7-9 with TRBJ1-4; D gene ambiguous. The CDR3 is 14 residues long. V lost 4 bases and J lost 1, with 7 bases in between. The germline gives CDR1 SEHNR, CDR2 FQNEAQ (reference sequence). The CDR3: CASSSLLTNEKLFF. The CDR3 region has the DNA TGTGCCAGCAGCTCCCTGTTAACTAATGAAAAACTGTTTTTT.

This clonotype came up many times. The chain combines TRBV11-3 with TRBJ2-2, with D uncertain. Germline values: CDR1 SGHNT, CDR2 YENEEA. This CDR3 has 13 residues. With 7 bases removed from V and 1 base from J, the gap between germline ends came to 7 bases. For the CDR3, the DNA is TGTGCCAGCACCATCCAGAACACCGGGGAGCTGTTTTTT. It translates to CASTIQNTGELFF.

This clonotype was detected many times. The rearrangement uses TRBV20-1 and TRBJ2-6; no clear D. The ends were cut back, 0 bases at V and 3 bases at J, with 6 bases in the middle. Per the germline V gene, CDR1 is DFQATT and CDR2 is SNEGSKA (reference sequence). The CDR3 has 14 amino acids. The chain's CDR3 is CSAREGVGANVLTF. CDR3 DNA: TGCAGTGCTAGAGAAGGAGTTGGGGCCAACGTCCTGACTTTC.

This clonotype was observed at least ten times. The V gene is TRBV29-1, the J gene TRBJ2-1; no firm D call. Trimming took off 3 bases at V and 12 bases at J, with 3 bases between the two ends. This CDR3 has 8 residues. The germline gives CDR1 SQVTM, CDR2 ANQGSEA. CDR3 sequence: CSVDRQFF. Written as DNA, the CDR3 is TGCAGCGTTGATCGGCAGTTCTTC.

In its sample, this clonotype was seen a few times. V is TRBV5-5 and J is TRBJ2-7; 11 bases map to TRBD1. Looked up from germline, CDR1 is SGHKS and CDR2 is YYEKEE (reference sequence). The CDR3 is 15 residues long. V lost 3 bases, J lost 7 bases, and 9 bases stayed unmatched. In DNA, the CDR3 is TGTGCCAGCAGCTACGGACAGGGGGCATTATATGAGCAGTACTTC. This encodes CASSYGQGALYEQYF.

This clonotype was observed many times. The chain joins TRBV27 to TRBJ1-1; D not certain. CDR1 is MNHEY and CDR2 is SMNVEV in the germline V gene (reference sequence). This CDR3 has 13 amino acids. V lost 6 bases and J lost 5, with 13 bases in between. The CDR3 sequence: CASSLGPGTEAFF. CDR3 in DNA: TGTGCCAGCAGCTTAGGACCGGGGACTGAAGCTTTCTTT.